This T cell receptor (beta chain) was recorded in a study of immune heterogeneity within non-small cell lung tumors. Findings and limits, study-wide: Patients largely differed in their high-frequency T-cell receptor beta clonotypes. Identical dominant CDR3 beta clonotypes recurred across tumor sites within a patient, alongside site-unique high-frequency clones. Statistically, local T-cell clonality exhibited a moderate yet significant correlation with local tumor mutational burden (R about 0.34).

At approximately 600 ng per sample, bulk tumor genomic DNA provided the template. While surgery was under way, several biopsies spaced far apart were taken per primary tumor. Patients went through curative surgery, and their non-small cell lung cancer was untreated and newly diagnosed. There were roughly 14 donors in total. They were all newly diagnosed non-small cell lung cancer patients undergoing surgery with curative intent. The table lists this clonotype with many counts. No antigen is known for it. The TCR beta CDR3 region was amplified by multiplex PCR employing 32 V and 13 J primers. One entry per CDR3 protein results from TCRdb running MiXCR on the multiplex PCR reads. The table lists fewer than 13,000 distinct CDR3 sequences, 25% to 30% of them singletons, with approximately 12% in the top ten. The V and J ends lost 5 bases and 1 base respectively, with 11 bases between them. Germline CDR1 is LNHDA and CDR2 is SQIVND (reference sequence). There are 14 residues in the CDR3.

The chain links TRBV19 to TRBJ1-1, with a tentative D call TRBD1 (5 bases). Source material: lung tumor tissue. This TCR was sampled from a man in his fifties with non-small cell lung cancer. The CDR3 nucleotides are TGTGCCAGTAGTTTAATTGGGGGGAACACTGAAGCTTTCTTT. Its protein product is CASSLIGGNTEAFF. Based on the CDR3 plus reference TRBV19 and TRBJ1-1, the full variable domain is DGGITQSPKYLFRKEGQNVTLSCEQNLNHDAMYWYRQDPGQGLRLIYYSQIVNDFQKGDIAEGYSVSREKKESFPLTVTSAQKNPTAFYLCASSLIGGNTEAFFGQGTRLTVV.